These 23 T cell receptor beta chains originate from one sample sequenced in a study of CD8 T cells in Susac syndrome. Random hexamers were used to reverse transcribe an amount of roughly 0.5 to 1 ug RNA. MiXCR, run by TCRdb on the immunoSEQ multiplex PCR reads, gives a single entry per CDR3 protein. The sample has approximately 130,000 distinct CDR3 sequences; around 94% are singletons. The sample comprised CD4+ T cells from PBMCs. The source of these receptors is a human donor in good health.

The genes are TRBV25-1 and TRBJ1-1; D remains ambiguous. Germline CDR1 reads MGHDK; CDR2 reads SYGVNS. This CDR3 comprises 13 residues. V dropped 6 bases and J dropped 11 bases, with 19 bases sitting between them. The CDR3 bases are TGTGCCAGCAGGAGGTATCTGGGGATAAGGGCTTTCTTT. It is translated as CASRRYLGIRAFF.

The chain carries TRBV5-1 and TRBJ2-6; a weak D match, TRBD2 (6 bases). The CDR3 totals 15 residues. The germline CDR1 and CDR2 sequences are SGHRS and YFSETQ. The V end was cut by 4 bases, the J end by 1 base, with 9 bases between. CDR3 sequence: CASSAGNSGANVLTF. In DNA form, the CDR3 reads TGCGCCAGCAGCGCGGGGAATTCTGGGGCCAACGTCCTGACTTTC.

The CDR3 loop reads CASSQEGTSGSYNEQFF. Here the CDR3 DNA reads TGTGCCAGCAGCCAAGAAGGGACTAGCGGGAGTTACAATGAGCAGTTCTTC. The chain uses TRBV3-1 and TRBJ2-1; 14 positions match TRBD2. Germline V gene data show CDR1 as LGHDT and CDR2 as YNNKEL (reference sequence). The CDR3 totals 17 residues. V shed 0 bases, J shed 4 bases, and the junction held 2 bases outside the gene matches.

The rearrangement links TRBV24-1 to TRBJ2-7; D not resolved. Germline CDR1 reads KGHDR; CDR2 reads SFDVKD. V lost 4 bases to trimming and J lost 2 bases, with 14 bases between them. The CDR3 is 15 residues long. CDR3 sequence: CATSDQTRLTYEQYF. CDR3 nucleotides: TGTGCCACCAGTGACCAGACACGGCTTACCTACGAGCAGTACTTC.

The J gene is TRBJ2-3, the V gene TRBV20-1; D possibly uses TRBD1 or TRBD2 (6 bases each). The CDR3 has 16 residues. Germline V gives CDR1 DFQATT, CDR2 SNEGSKA (reference sequence). Trimming pared 0 bases from V and 4 bases from J, leaving 17 bases between. CDR3 in DNA: TGCAGTGCTAGAGAAAAGGGGGAGGTCCGCCCAGATACGCAGTATTTT. It is translated as CSAREKGEVRPDTQYF.

V gene TRBV20-1 combines with J gene TRBJ2-7; no definite D call. V was shortened by 3 bases and J by 1 base, with 7 bases between the two germline ends. CDR3 length: 12 amino acids. Germline CDR1 is DFQATT and CDR2 is SNEGSKA (reference sequence). The CDR3 bases are TGCAGTGCTAGTTACGGTTCCTACGAGCAGTACTTC. Translation gives CSASYGSYEQYF.

The J gene is TRBJ2-3, the V gene TRBV29-1, with D perhaps TRBD2 (6 bases). V lost 6 bases to trimming and J lost 1 base, with 11 bases between them. CDR1 SQVTM and CDR2 ANQGSEA come from the germline V gene. This CDR3 region has 13 residues. This CDR3 reads CSVGWGGTDTQYF. CDR3 nucleotides: TGCAGCGTAGGCTGGGGGGGCACAGATACGCAGTATTTT.

The rearrangement uses TRBV11-1 and TRBJ2-7; possibly TRBD2 for D (6 bases). V shed 3 bases and J shed 1 base, with 25 bases lying between them. This CDR3 is built from 19 residues. Germline-derived CDR1 and CDR2 are SGHAT and FQDESV (reference sequence). The CDR3 nucleotides are TGTGCCAGCAGCTTTTCTGACCCCGGGACTCCCGGGTCATCCTACGAGCAGTACTTC. This translates into CASSFSDPGTPGSSYEQYF.

The chain uses TRBV20-1 and TRBJ2-3; 8 positions match TRBD2. The germline V gene has CDR1 DFQATT and CDR2 SNEGSKA (reference sequence). The CDR3 has 14 residues. Trimming cost V 0 bases and J 4 bases; bases outside gene matches: 3. This chain's CDR3 is CSARDGRGADTQYF. The DNA of the CDR3 is TGCAGTGCTAGAGACGGGAGGGGGGCAGATACGCAGTATTTT.

The J gene is TRBJ2-2, the V gene TRBV4-3, with D possibly matching TRBD2 (6 bases). CDR1 and CDR2 (germline): LGHNA, YSLEER. V was clipped by 4 bases and J by 5 bases, with 11 bases between them. The CDR3 sequence is 14 residues long. As DNA, the CDR3 is TGCGCCAGCAGCCGGGACTCCTATACCGGGGAGCTGTTTTTT. This codes for CASSRDSYTGELFF.

This chain links TRBV18 with TRBJ1-1; 9 nucleotides agree with TRBD1. This CDR3 is built from 13 residues. Looked up from germline, CDR1 is KGHSH and CDR2 is LQKENI. After removal of 6 bases from V and 5 bases from J, the junction contained 4 bases not matched to a gene. CDR3 sequence (DNA): TGTGCCAGCTCGGGACAGGGAGATACTGAAGCTTTCTTT. Its protein is CASSGQGDTEAFF.

For the CDR3, the DNA is TGTGCCAGCAGCTTAGATCGGCCCGGACCGTGGGTATCCTCCAAAAACATTCAGTACTTC. Amino acids: CASSLDRPGPWVSSKNIQYF. The chain is built from TRBV11-2 and TRBJ2-4; no clear D gene. The V gene lost 0 bases and the J gene lost 2 bases, with 23 bases spanning the gap. Germline V lookup: CDR1 SGHAT, CDR2 FQNNGV. The CDR3 is 20 residues long.

The chain combines TRBV6-5 with TRBJ1-2, with D unresolved. The CDR3 loop spans 13 amino acids. Trimming stripped 0 bases from V and 4 bases from J, with 6 bases between. The germline V gene encodes CDR1 MNHEY and CDR2 SVGAGI. The CDR3, as DNA: TGTGCCAGCAGTTACTCCGGCCTCTATGGCTACACCTTC. This sequence encodes CASSYSGLYGYTF.

The gene calls are TRBV24-1 and TRBJ2-1, with TRBD2 as a possible D gene (7 bases). There are 16 residues in the CDR3. Trimming pared 3 bases from V and 6 bases from J, leaving 17 bases between. Germline V CDR1 and CDR2: KGHDR, SFDVKD. The DNA for the CDR3 is TGTGCCACCAGTGATGGGCAGGGGAGGGACATCAATGAGCAGTTCTTC. Its translation: CATSDGQGRDINEQFF.

This clonotype was recorded only once. The V and J genes are TRBV24-1 and TRBJ2-2; tentatively, D is TRBD1 (6 bases). The CDR3 contains 14 residues. Germline V gives CDR1 KGHDR, CDR2 SFDVKD. Trimming cost V 10 bases and J 1 base, with 12 bases left between them. Here the CDR3 reads CATAGTWNTGELFF. The DNA for the CDR3 is TGTGCCACTGCCGGGACATGGAACACCGGGGAGCTGTTTTTT.

The chain carries TRBV3-1 and TRBJ2-3, with 11 bases matching TRBD2. CDR3 size: 15 residues. After removal of 6 bases from V and 6 bases from J, the junction contained 8 bases not matched to a gene. Germline CDR1 is LGHDT and CDR2 is YNNKEL (reference sequence). CDR3 sequence (DNA): TGTGCCAGCAGGTTACTAGCGGGAGATGCTGATACGCAGTATTTT. This translates into CASRLLAGDADTQYF.

Notes on this clonotype: The junction differs from germline at one of its ends, possibly a read error. The chain is built from TRBV9 and TRBJ2-3, with D unresolved. Germline V lookup: CDR1 SGDLS, CDR2 YYNGEE. CDR3 length: 12 amino acids. In DNA form, the CDR3 reads TGTGCCAGCAGCGTAGGCGGAGATACGCGGTATTTT. Translated: CASSVGGDTRYF.

This chain joins TRBV30 and TRBJ2-2, with 9 nucleotides matching TRBD1. The CDR3 covers 17 residues. The V gene's germline CDR1 is GTSNPN and CDR2 SVGIG (reference sequence). J was trimmed by 2 bases and V by 2 bases; bases with no gene match: 9. CDR3 sequence reads: CAWSIPGQGVNTGELFF. Written as DNA, the CDR3 is TGTGCCTGGAGTATACCGGGACAGGGTGTTAACACCGGGGAGCTGTTTTTT.

The chain has TRBV7-2 and TRBJ2-1, with 13 bases identical to TRBD2. The germline V gene has CDR1 SGHTA and CDR2 FQGNSA. J gave up 7 bases and V 4 bases, and 13 bases lay outside the gene matches. The CDR3 sequence is 18 residues long. The CDR3 reads CASSSWTSGRRTGNEQFF. DNA of the CDR3: TGTGCCAGCAGCTCTTGGACTAGCGGGAGAAGAACGGGTAATGAGCAGTTCTTC.

This rearrangement joins TRBV15 to TRBJ2-4; 8 nucleotides agree with TRBD2. The CDR3 contains 16 residues. J gave up 3 bases and V 0 bases, and 4 bases lay outside the gene matches. Germline V gene lookup returns CDR1 LNHNV and CDR2 YYDKDF (reference sequence). This chain's CDR3 is CATSRDTSGSKNIQYF. The CDR3 DNA reads as TGTGCCACCAGCAGAGATACCAGCGGGAGCAAAAACATTCAGTACTTC.

This chain links TRBV20-1 with TRBJ2-1, with TRBD2 matching over 10 bases. Looked up from germline, CDR1 is DFQATT and CDR2 is SNEGSKA (reference sequence). Trimming took 2 bases from V and 8 from J; bases not matched to a gene: 9. The CDR3 totals 15 residues. The CDR3 reads CSARKAGGRTDEQFF. DNA for the CDR3: TGCAGTGCTAGAAAAGCGGGAGGGCGTACAGATGAGCAGTTCTTC.

The CDR3 DNA reads as TGCGCCAGCAGCCAAGAAGCAGCGGGAGGGCGCTCCAATGAGCAGTTCTTC. Amino acid sequence: CASSQEAAGGRSNEQFF. The gene calls are TRBV4-1 and TRBJ2-1; 10 nucleotides align to TRBD2. Losses at the gene ends were 0 bases for V and 6 bases for J; bases not matched to a gene: 8. The CDR3 totals 17 residues. Germline V gene data show CDR1 as MGHRA and CDR2 as YSYEKL.

This chain uses TRBV20-1 with TRBJ2-1; no firm D call. This CDR3 region has 13 residues. V shed 6 bases and J shed 7 bases, with 16 bases lying between them. Germline V CDR1 and CDR2: DFQATT, SNEGSKA (reference sequence). CDR3 sequence reads: CSAPWSAGNEQFF. The CDR3 DNA reads as TGCAGTGCCCCTTGGTCCGCTGGGAATGAGCAGTTCTTC.